The following is a TCR beta chain sequence with its context. Its antigen remains unknown. One entry per CDR3 protein, without DNA, is what TCRdb gives after re-calling the 5' RACE reads. This sample carries some 460,000 distinct CDR3 sequences, with almost 1.5% going to the ten biggest clones. This entry is derived from a study of T cells expressing NK-cell markers. Background on the study: Eight donors were sequenced, seven testing HCMV-seropositive and one testing seronegative.

Findings and caveats of the study: Whether expanded NKG2C+ T cell clones were HCMV specific stayed uncertain.

The CDR3 contains 22 residues. Germline V gene sequence: CDR1 SGHKS, CDR2 YYEKEE (reference sequence). This clonotype originated in a woman aged 45-59 years in good health. Sequenced: blood T cells: a sorted CD56 or NKG2C T cell subset, CD4+ or CD8+ T cells, or bulk PBMC T cells (not recorded which). The chain has TRBV5-5 and TRBJ2-3; TCRdb outputs TRBD2, but without DNA this stays unchecked. CDR3 protein: CASSPSSLAGVQSPFGTDTQYF.